A selection of T cell receptor beta chains follows, all from one sample in a study of T cells in Graves' hyperthyroidism and ophthalmopathy. MiXCR, applied by TCRdb to the multiplex PCR reads, yields one record per CDR3 protein. In the table there are about 480,000 distinct CDR3 sequences, over 13% of which are singletons. The sequencing input was blood. Every receptor here comes from a woman younger than 30 with Graves' hyperthyroidism. Each CDR3 is given with its conserved first and last residue. D genes are given only for firm matches. Some rows mark clone size as missing; the rest say once, few, many or name a class of expanded clone.

v_gene	abundance	d_gene	j_gene	CDR3aa	CDR3nt
TRBV6-1	many	TRBD1	TRBJ2-2	CASSERQGAVGELFF	TGTGCCAGCAGTGAAAGACAGGGGGCCGTCGGGGAGCTGTTTTTT
TRBV19	many	TRBD1	TRBJ1-2	CASIAGGGSRVGYTF	TGTGCCAGTATTGCAGGGGGCGGCTCGAGGGTTGGCTACACCTTC
TRBV3-1	many	TRBD1	TRBJ2-7	CASSQGQPYEQYF	TGTGCCAGCAGCCAGGGACAGCCCTACGAGCAGTACTTC
TRBV4-1	many	.	TRBJ1-1	CASSQPRDPRNTEAFF	TGCGCCAGCAGCCAACCCCGAGACCCTCGGAACACTGAAGCTTTCTTT
TRBV4-2	many	.	TRBJ1-1	CASSQERGRNTEAFF	TGTGCCAGCAGCCAAGAGCGCGGAAGGAACACTGAAGCTTTCTTT
TRBV2	many	TRBD1	TRBJ2-7	CAAQGAGEQYF	TGTGCCGCCCAGGGGGCCGGCGAGCAGTACTTC
TRBV18	many	.	TRBJ1-2	CASSPPSVGHNYGYTF	TGTGCCAGCTCACCACCCTCGGTGGGACATAACTATGGCTACACCTTC
TRBV6-1	few	.	TRBJ1-1	CASRWDEMNTEAFF	TGTGCCAGCAGGTGGGACGAGATGAACACTGAAGCTTTCTTT
TRBV5-1	many	TRBD2	TRBJ2-2	CASSWPGLAGRNTGELFF	TGCGCCAGCAGCTGGCCGGGACTAGCGGGAAGAAACACCGGGGAGCTGTTTTTT
TRBV20-1	many	.	TRBJ2-1	CSARRGRSGNEQFF	TGCAGTGCTAGAAGAGGGAGATCGGGCAATGAGCAGTTCTTC
TRBV12-3/TRBV12-4	many	.	TRBJ1-1	CASSFGGADLAFF	TGTGCCAGCAGTTTTGGAGGGGCGGATCTAGCTTTCTTT
TRBV20-1	.	TRBD1	TRBJ2-5	CSAEGTGKYF	TGCAGTGCTGAGGGGACAGGGAAGTACTTC
TRBV14	.	.	TRBJ1-5	CASSHSLNQPQHF	TGTGCCAGCAGCCATTCGCTAAATCAGCCCCAGCATTTT
TRBV29-1	.	.	TRBJ2-1	CSGGPVLFQFF	TGCAGCGGGGGGCCTGTTTTGTTTCAGTTCTTC
TRBV2	many	.	TRBJ1-6	CASRGSLSSYNSPLHF	TGTGCCAGCAGGGGATCCTTGAGCTCCTATAATTCACCCCTCCACTTT
TRBV12-3/TRBV12-4	many	TRBD1	TRBJ1-1	CASTKGQGVKNTEAFF	TGTGCCAGCACCAAGGGACAGGGGGTGAAGAACACTGAAGCTTTCTTT
TRBV29-1	.	.	TRBJ1-2	CSVGEGGNYGYTF	TGCAGCGTTGGGGAAGGGGGAAACTATGGCTACACCTTC
TRBV28	many	.	TRBJ1-5	CASSYLGLREVNQPQHF	TGTGCCAGCAGTTACCTGGGACTCCGGGAAGTCAATCAGCCCCAGCATTTT
TRBV27	many	.	TRBJ1-4	CASSQNTGTAEKLFF	TGTGCCAGCAGCCAAAACACCGGGACGGCGGAAAAACTGTTTTTT
TRBV20-1	many	TRBD1	TRBJ2-2	CSARGQDYTGELFF	TGCAGTGCCAGAGGACAGGACTACACCGGGGAGCTGTTTTTT
TRBV27	few	TRBD2	TRBJ2-3	CASHTSGLAGDTQYF	TGTGCCAGCCATACCTCGGGACTAGCGGGGGATACGCAGTATTTT
TRBV20-1	many	.	TRBJ2-7	CSARAPQGKPYEQYF	TGCAGTGCTAGAGCCCCCCAGGGGAAACCCTACGAGCAGTACTTC
TRBV2	many	.	TRBJ2-1	CASRNRGSYNEQFF	TGTGCCAGCAGGAATAGGGGATCTTACAATGAGCAGTTCTTC
TRBV19	once	TRBD2	TRBJ2-1	CASSLGSTSGRWSYNEQFF	TGTGCCAGCAGCTTGGGGTCGACTAGCGGGAGGTGGTCCTACAATGAGCAGTTCTTC
TRBV12-3/TRBV12-4	many	.	TRBJ1-2	CASSFEGRNDYGYTF	TGTGCCAGCAGTTTCGAGGGGCGGAATGACTATGGCTACACCTTC
TRBV24-1	many	.	TRBJ1-5	CATSDRPSQPQHF	TGTGCCACCAGTGACCGTCCCTCTCAGCCCCAGCATTTT